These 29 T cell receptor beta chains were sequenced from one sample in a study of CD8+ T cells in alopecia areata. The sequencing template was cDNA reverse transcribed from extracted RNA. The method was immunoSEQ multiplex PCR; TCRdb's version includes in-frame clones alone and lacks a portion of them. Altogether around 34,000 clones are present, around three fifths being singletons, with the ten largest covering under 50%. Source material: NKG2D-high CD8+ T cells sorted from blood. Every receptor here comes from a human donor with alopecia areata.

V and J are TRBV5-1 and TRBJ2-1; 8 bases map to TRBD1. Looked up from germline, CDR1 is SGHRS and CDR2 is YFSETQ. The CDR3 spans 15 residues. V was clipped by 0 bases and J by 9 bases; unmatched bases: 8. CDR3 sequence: CASSLEPDRVAEQFF. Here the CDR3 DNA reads TGCGCCAGCAGCTTGGAGCCGGACAGGGTAGCTGAGCAGTTCTTC. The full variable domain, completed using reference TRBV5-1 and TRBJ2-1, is KAGVTQTPRYLIKTRGQQVTLSCSPISGHRSVSWYQQTPGQGLQFLFEYFSETQRNKGNFPGRFSGRQFSNSRSEMNVSTLELGDSALYLCASSLEPDRVAEQFFGPGTRLTVL.

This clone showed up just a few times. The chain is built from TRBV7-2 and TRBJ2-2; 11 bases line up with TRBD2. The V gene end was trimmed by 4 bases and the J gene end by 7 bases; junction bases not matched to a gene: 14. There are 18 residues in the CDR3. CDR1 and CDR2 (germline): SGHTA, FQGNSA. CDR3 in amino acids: CASSSDGLAGYFHGELFF. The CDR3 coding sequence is TGTGCCAGCAGCTCGGACGGACTAGCGGGTTACTTTCACGGGGAGCTGTTTTTT.

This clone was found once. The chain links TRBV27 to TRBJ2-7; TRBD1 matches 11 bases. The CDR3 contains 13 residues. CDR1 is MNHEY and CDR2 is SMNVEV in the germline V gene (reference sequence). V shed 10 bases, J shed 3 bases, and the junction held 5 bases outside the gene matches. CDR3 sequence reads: CATMGQGGYEQYF. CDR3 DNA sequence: TGTGCCACCATGGGACAGGGGGGCTACGAGCAGTACTTC.

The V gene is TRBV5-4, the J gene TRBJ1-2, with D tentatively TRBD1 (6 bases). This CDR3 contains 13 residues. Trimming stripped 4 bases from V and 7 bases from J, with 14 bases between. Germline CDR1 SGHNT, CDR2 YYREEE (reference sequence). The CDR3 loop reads CASSQERQAGYTF. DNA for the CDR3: TGTGCCAGCAGCCAAGAGAGACAGGCTGGCTACACCTTC.

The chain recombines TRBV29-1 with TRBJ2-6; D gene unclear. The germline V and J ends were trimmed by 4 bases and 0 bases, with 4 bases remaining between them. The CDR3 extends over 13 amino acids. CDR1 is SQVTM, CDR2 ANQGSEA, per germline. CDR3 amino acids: CSVAFSGANVLTF. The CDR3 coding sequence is TGCAGCGTTGCTTTCTCTGGGGCCAACGTCCTGACTTTC.

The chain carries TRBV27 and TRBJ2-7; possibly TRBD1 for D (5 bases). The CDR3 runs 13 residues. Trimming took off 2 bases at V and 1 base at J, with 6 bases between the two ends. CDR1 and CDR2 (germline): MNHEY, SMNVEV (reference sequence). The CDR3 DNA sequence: TGTGCCAGCAGTTTAGCAGGGTCCTACGAGCAGTACTTC. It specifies CASSLAGSYEQYF.

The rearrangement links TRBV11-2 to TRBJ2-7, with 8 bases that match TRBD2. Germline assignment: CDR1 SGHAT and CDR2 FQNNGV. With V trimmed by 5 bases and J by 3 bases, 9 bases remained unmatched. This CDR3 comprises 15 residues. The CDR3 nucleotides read TGTGCCAGCAGCCCCACCTGGGCGGGGGGCTACGAGCAGTACTTC. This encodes CASSPTWAGGYEQYF.

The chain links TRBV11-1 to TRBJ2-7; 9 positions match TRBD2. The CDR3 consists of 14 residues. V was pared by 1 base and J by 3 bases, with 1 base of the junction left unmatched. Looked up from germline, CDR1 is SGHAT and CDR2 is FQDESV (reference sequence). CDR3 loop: CASSLVAGVYEQYF. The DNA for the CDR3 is TGTGCCAGCAGCTTAGTAGCGGGAGTCTACGAGCAGTACTTC.

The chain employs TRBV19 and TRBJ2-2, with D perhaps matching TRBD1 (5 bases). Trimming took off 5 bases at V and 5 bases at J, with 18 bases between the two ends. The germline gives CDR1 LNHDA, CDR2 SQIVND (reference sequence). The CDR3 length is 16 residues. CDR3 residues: CASSWAGIIGTGELFF. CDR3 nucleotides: TGTGCCAGTAGTTGGGCAGGGATCATTGGGACCGGGGAGCTGTTTTTT.

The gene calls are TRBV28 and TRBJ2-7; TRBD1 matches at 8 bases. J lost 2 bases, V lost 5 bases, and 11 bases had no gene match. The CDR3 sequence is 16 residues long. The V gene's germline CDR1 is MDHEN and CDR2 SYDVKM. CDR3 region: CASSPQDRGWPYEQYF. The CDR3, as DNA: TGTGCCAGCAGTCCCCAAGACAGGGGATGGCCCTACGAGCAGTACTTC.

CDR3 protein: CASSLEGNSYEQYF. The CDR3, as DNA: TGCGCCAGCAGCCTTGAGGGAAACTCCTACGAGCAGTACTTC. J is TRBJ2-7 and V is TRBV4-1; D is possibly TRBD2 (5 bases). The CDR3 consists of 14 residues. The V gene's germline CDR1 is MGHRA and CDR2 YSYEKL. V was trimmed by 4 bases and J by 0 bases, leaving 10 bases between them.

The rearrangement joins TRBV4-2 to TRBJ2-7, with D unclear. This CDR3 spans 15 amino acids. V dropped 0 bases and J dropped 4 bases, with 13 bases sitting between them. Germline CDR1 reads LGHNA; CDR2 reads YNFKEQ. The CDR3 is CASSQDGVPRYEQYF. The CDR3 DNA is TGTGCCAGCAGCCAAGATGGGGTCCCGCGATACGAGCAGTACTTC.

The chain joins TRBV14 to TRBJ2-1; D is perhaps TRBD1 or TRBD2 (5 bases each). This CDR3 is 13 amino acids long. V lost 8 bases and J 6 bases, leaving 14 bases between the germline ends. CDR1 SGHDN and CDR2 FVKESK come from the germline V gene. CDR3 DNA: TGTGCCAGCCGGGACCCCCTGGGCAATGAGCAGTTCTTC. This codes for CASRDPLGNEQFF.

CDR3 loop: CASSFRTPRGNQPQHF. The DNA for the CDR3 is TGTGCCAGCAGTTTCCGGACACCGCGGGGCAATCAGCCCCAGCATTTT. The gene calls are TRBV27 and TRBJ1-5; TRBD1 is a possible D gene (5 bases). The CDR3 runs 16 residues. Germline V CDR1 and CDR2: MNHEY, SMNVEV (reference sequence). Trimming took 3 bases from V and 2 from J, leaving 14 bases between them.

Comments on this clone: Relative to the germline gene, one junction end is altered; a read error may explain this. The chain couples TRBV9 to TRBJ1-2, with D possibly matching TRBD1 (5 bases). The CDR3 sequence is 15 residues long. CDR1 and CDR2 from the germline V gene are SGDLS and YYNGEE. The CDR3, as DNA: TGTGCCAGCAGCGCCGGGGGGATAAAGAACTGTGGCTACACCTTC. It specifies CASSAGGIKNCGYTF.

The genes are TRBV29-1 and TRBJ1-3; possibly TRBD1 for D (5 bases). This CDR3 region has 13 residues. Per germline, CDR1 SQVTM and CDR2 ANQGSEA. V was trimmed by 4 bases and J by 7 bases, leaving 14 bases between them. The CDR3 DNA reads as TGCAGCGTTGTAACAGGCGTCCGGAACACCATATATTTT. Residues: CSVVTGVRNTIYF.

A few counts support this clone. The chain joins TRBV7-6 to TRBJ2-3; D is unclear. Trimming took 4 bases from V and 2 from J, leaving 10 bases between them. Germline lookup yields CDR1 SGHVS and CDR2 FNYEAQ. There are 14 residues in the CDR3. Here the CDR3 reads CASSSLKITDTQYF. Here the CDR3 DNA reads TGTGCCAGCAGCTCACTCAAAATCACAGATACGCAGTATTTT.

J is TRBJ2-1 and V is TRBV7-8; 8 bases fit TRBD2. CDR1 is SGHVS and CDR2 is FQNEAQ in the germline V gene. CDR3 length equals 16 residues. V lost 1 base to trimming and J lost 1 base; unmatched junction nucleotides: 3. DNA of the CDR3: TGTGCCAGCAGCTTAGGGGTAGCGGGATCCTACAATGAGCAGTTCTTC. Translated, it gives CASSLGVAGSYNEQFF. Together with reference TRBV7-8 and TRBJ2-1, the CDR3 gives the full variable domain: GAGVSQSPRYKVAKRGQDVALRCDPISGHVSLFWYQQALGQGPEFLTYFQNEAQLDKSGLPSDRFFAERPEGSVSTLKIQRTQQEDSAVYLCASSLGVAGSYNEQFFGPGTRLTVL.

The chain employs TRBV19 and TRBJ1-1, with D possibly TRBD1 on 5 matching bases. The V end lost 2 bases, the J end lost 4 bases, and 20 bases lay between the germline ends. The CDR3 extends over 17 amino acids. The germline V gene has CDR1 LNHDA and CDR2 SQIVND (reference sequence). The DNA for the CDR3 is TGTGCCAGTAGTATACCCACCCTTGGGGGTATTGTCACTGAAGCTTTCTTT. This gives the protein CASSIPTLGGIVTEAFF.

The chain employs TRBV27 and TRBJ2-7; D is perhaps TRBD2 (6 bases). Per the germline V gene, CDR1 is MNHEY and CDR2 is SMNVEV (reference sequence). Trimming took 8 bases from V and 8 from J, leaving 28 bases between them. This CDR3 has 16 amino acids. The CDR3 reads CASRAYWRSGGEKQYF. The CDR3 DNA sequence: TGTGCCAGCCGAGCTTATTGGAGGAGCGGCGGGGAGAAGCAGTACTTC.

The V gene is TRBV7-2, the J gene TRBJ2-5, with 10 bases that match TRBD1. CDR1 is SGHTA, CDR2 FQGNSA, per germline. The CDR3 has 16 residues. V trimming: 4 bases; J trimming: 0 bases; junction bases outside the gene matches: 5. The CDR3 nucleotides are TGTGCCAGCAGCTCCCGGGACAGGGGATACCAAGAGACCCAGTACTTC. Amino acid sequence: CASSSRDRGYQETQYF.

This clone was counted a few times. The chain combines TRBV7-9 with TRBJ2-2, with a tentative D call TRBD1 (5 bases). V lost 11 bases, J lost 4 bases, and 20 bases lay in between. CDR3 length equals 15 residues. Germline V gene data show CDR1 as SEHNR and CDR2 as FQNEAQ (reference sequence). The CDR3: CARTPQGQGTGELFF. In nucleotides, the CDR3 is TGTGCCCGGACGCCCCAGGGTCAGGGCACCGGGGAGCTGTTTTTT.

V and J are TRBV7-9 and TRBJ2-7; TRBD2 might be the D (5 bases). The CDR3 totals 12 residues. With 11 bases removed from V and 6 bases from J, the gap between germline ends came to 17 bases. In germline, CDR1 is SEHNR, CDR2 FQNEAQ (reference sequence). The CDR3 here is CAFTWTAGEQYF. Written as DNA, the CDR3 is TGTGCCTTCACGTGGACGGCGGGCGAGCAGTACTTC.

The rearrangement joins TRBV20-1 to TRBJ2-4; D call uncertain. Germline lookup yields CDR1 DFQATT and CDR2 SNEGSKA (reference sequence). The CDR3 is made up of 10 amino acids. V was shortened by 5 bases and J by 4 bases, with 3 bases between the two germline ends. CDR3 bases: TGCAGTGCTGTGAAAAACATTCAGTACTTC. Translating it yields CSAVKNIQYF.

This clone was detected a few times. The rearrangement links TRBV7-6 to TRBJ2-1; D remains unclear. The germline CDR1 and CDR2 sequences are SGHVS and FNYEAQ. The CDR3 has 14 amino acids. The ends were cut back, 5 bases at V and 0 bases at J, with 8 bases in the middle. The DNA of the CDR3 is TGTGCCAGCAGCGATCGGAGCTCCTACAATGAGCAGTTCTTC. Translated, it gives CASSDRSSYNEQFF.

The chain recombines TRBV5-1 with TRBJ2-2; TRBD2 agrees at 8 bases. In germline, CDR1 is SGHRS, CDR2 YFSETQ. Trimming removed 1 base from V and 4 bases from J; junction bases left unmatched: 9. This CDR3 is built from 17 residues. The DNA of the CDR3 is TGCGCCAGCAGCTTGAAGGGACTAGTTCAAGGCACCGGGGAGCTGTTTTTT. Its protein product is CASSLKGLVQGTGELFF.

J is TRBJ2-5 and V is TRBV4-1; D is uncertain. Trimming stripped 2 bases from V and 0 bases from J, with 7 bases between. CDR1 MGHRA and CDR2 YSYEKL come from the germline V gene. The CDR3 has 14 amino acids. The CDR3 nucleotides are TGCGCCAGCAGCCAACCAGACTACCAAGAGACCCAGTACTTC. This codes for CASSQPDYQETQYF.

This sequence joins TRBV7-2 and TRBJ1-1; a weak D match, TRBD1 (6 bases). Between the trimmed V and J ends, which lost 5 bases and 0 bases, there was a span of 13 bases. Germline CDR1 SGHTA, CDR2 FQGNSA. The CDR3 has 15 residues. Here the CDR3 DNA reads TGTGCCAGCAGCCTACAACAGGGATTGAACACTGAAGCTTTCTTT. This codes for CASSLQQGLNTEAFF.

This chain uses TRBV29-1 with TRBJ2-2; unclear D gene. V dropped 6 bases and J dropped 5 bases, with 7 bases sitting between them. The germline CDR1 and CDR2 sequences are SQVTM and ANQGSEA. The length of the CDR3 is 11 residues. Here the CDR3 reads CSVALTGELFF. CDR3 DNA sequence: TGCAGCGTCGCATTAACCGGGGAGCTGTTTTTT.